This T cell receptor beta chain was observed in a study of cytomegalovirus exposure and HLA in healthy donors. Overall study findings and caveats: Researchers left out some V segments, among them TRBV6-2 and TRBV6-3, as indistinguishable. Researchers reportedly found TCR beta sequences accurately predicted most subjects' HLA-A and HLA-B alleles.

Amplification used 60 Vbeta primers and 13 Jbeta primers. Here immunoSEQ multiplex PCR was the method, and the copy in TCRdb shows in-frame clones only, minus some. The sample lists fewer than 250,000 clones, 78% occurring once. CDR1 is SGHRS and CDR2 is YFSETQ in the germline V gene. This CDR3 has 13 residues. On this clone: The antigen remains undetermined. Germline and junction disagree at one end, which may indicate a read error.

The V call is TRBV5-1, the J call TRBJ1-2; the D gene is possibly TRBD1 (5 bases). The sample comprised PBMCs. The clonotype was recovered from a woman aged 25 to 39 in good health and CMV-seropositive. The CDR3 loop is CASRLDRAYVYTF. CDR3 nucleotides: TGCGCCAGCAGGCTCGACAGAGCCTATGTCTACACCTTC.